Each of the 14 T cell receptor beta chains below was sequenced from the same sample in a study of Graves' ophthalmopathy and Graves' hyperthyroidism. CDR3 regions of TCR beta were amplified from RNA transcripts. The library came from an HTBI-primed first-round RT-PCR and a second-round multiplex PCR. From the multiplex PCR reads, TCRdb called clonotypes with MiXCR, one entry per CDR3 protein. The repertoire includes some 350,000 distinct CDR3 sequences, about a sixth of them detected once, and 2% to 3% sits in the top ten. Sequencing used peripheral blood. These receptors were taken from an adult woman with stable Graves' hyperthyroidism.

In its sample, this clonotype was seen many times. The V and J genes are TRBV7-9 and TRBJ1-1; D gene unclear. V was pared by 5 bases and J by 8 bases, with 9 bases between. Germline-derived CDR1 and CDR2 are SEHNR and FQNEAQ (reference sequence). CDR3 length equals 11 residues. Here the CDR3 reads CASSTASEAFF. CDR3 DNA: TGTGCCAGCAGCACTGCATCGGAAGCTTTCTTT.

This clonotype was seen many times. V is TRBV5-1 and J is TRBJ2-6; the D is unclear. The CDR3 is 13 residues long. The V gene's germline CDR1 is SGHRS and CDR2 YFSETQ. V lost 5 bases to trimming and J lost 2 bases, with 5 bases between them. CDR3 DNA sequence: TGCGCCAGCAGTACGACTGGGGCCAACGTCCTGACTTTC. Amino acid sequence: CASSTTGANVLTF. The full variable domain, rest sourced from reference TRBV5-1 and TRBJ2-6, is KAGVTQTPRYLIKTRGQQVTLSCSPISGHRSVSWYQQTPGQGLQFLFEYFSETQRNKGNFPGRFSGRQFSNSRSEMNVSTLELGDSALYLCASSTTGANVLTFGAGSRLTVL.

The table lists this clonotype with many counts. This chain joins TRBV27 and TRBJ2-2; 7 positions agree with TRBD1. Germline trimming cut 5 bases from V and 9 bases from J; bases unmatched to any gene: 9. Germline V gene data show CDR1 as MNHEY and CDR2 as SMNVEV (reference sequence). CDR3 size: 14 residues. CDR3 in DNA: TGTGCCAGCAGTCGCGACAGGGTCTCCTGGGAGCTGTTTTTT. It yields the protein CASSRDRVSWELFF.

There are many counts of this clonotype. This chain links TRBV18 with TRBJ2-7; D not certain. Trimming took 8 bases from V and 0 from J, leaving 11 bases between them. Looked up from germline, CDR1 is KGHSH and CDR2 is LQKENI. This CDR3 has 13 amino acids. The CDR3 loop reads CASSQTYSYEQYF. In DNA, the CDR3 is TGTGCCAGCAGTCAGACATACTCCTACGAGCAGTACTTC.

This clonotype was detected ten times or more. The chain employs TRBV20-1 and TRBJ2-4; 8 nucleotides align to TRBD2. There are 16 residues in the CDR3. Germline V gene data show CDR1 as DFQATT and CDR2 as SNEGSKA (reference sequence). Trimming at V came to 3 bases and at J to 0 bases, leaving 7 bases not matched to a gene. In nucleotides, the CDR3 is TGCAGTGCTAGTACCCGGGGGGGAGTAGCCAAAAACATTCAGTACTTC. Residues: CSASTRGGVAKNIQYF.

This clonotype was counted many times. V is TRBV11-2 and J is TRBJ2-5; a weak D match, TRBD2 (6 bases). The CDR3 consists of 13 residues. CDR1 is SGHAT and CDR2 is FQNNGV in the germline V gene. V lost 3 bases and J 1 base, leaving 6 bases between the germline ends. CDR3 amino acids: CASSFGGQETQYF. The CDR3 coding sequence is TGTGCCAGCAGCTTCGGGGGCCAAGAGACCCAGTACTTC.

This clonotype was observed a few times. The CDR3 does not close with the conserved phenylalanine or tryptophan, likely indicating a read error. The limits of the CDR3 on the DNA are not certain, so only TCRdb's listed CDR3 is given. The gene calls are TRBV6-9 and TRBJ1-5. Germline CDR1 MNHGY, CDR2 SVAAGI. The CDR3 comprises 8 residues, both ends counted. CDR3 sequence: CASSYSSG.

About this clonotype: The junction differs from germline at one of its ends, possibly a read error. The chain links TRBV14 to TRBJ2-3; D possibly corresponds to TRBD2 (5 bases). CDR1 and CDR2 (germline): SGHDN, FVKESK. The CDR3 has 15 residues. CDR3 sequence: CTSSQMTSSKDTQYF. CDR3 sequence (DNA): TGTACCAGCAGCCAGATGACGTCTAGCAAAGATACGCAGTATTTT.

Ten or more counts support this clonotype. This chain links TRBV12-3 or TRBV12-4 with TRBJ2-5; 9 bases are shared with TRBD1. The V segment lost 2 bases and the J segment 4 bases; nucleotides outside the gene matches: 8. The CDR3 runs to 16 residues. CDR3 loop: CASSLQGQGTGETQYF. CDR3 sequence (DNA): TGTGCCAGCAGTTTACAAGGACAGGGGACCGGAGAGACCCAGTACTTC.

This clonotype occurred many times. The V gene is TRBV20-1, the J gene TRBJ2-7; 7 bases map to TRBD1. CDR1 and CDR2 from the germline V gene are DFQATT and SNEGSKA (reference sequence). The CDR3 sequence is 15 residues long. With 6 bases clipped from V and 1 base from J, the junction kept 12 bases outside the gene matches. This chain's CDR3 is CSATQTGLYSYEQYF. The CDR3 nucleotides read TGCAGTGCGACACAGACAGGGCTCTATTCCTACGAGCAGTACTTC.

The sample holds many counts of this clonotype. The CDR3 reads CASSLLGTGDGYTF. The CDR3 nucleotides read TGTGCCAGCAGCCTGTTGGGGACAGGGGATGGCTACACCTTC. The chain employs TRBV27 and TRBJ1-2; 10 nucleotides match TRBD1. The V and J ends lost 6 bases and 6 bases, in that order; junction bases with no gene match: 7. The CDR3 totals 14 residues. Germline assignment: CDR1 MNHEY and CDR2 SMNVEV (reference sequence).

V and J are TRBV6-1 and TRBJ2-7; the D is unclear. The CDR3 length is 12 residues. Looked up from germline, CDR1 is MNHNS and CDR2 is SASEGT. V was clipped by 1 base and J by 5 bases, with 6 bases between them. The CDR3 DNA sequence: TGTGCCAGCAGTGAAGTTCCCCACGAGCAGTACTTC. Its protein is CASSEVPHEQYF.

The CDR3 bases are TGTGCCAGTTGGGACAAAAAATTGAACACTGAAGCTTTCTTT. The encoded protein is CASWDKKLNTEAFF. This chain uses TRBV7-2 with TRBJ1-1, with D tentatively TRBD1 (6 bases). Between the trimmed V and J ends, which lost 9 bases and 0 bases, there was a span of 14 bases. The CDR3 is 14 residues long. The germline V gene has CDR1 SGHTA and CDR2 FQGNSA.

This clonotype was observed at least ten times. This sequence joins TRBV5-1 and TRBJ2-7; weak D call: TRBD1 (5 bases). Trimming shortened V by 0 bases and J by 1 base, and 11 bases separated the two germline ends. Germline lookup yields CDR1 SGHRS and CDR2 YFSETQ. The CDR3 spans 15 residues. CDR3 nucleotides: TGCGCCAGCAGCTTGGCAGGGAAAGAATCCTACGAGCAGTACTTC. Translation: CASSLAGKESYEQYF.